This T cell receptor (beta chain) was documented in a study of shared clonotypes between healthy human individuals. The wider study: Three plates were used per donor for CD4 naive, three for CD4 memory, two for CD8 naive and one for CD8 memory.

TCRdb keeps only in-frame clones here, not all; method: immunoSEQ multiplex PCR. This sample carries roughly 2.4 million clones, approximately 94% of them seen once, and the ten largest clones take 0.1% to 0.15%. Germline CDR1 reads DFQATT; CDR2 reads SNEGSKA (reference sequence). CDR3 length: 11 amino acids. V was cut by 3 bases and J by 8 bases, with 10 bases left in between. Division of CD4+ cells produced a CD45RA+ naive subset and a CD45RA-negative memory subset. The specimen sequenced was naive CD4+ T cells sorted from blood. Subset given: CD45RA+ positively selected. The sequence was collected from a man between 18 and 35 years old in good health. The V gene is TRBV20-1, the J gene TRBJ1-1, with D possibly being TRBD1 (6 bases). CDR3 DNA sequence: TGCAGTGCTAGTTGGGGGCCAGAAGCTTTCTTT. The encoded protein is CSASWGPEAFF.